This TCR beta chain was retrieved from a study of response to subunit inactivated influenza vaccine. From the RT-PCR reads, TCRdb called clonotypes with MiXCR, one entry per CDR3 protein. The sample shows some 540,000 distinct CDR3 sequences, approximately 20% of them seen only once. CDR3 length: 14 amino acids. V shed 5 bases and J 8 bases; nucleotides not matched to a gene: 9. Germline V gene sequence: CDR1 MNHNS, CDR2 SASEGT. These data were also reused for a study on T cells expressing NK-cell markers. As reported in that work: cDNA encoding TCR beta was synthesized via 5'RACE template switching incorporating UMIs. Sequenced donors, eight in total, included seven who were HCMV-seropositive and one who was seronegative. For several experiments, T cell sorting was restricted to the alpha-beta TCR population by means of an anti-gamma-delta TCR antibody. Dominant NKG2C+ clonotypes made up about 1.0-7.0% of CD8+ T cells in roughly 6 donors.

The sample consisted of CD4+ T cells sorted from PBMCs, taken 11 to 12 days after vaccination. V usage is TRBV6-1 and J usage is TRBJ1-2, with TRBD1 matching over 9 bases. The clonotype comes from a man in his fifties or sixties who received an inactivated influenza vaccine. Here the CDR3 reads CASSKGTGPPGYTF. The CDR3 region has the DNA TGTGCCAGCAGTAAAGGGACAGGGCCTCCCGGCTACACCTTC.